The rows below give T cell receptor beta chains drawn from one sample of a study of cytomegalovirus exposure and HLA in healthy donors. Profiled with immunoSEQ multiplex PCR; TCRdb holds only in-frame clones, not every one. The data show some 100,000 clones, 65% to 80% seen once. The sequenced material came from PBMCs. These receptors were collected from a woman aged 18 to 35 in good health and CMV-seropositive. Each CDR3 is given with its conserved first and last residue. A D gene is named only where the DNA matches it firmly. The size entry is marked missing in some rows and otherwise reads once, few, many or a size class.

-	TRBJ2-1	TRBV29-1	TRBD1	CSVEGQGNHEQFF	TGCAGCGTTGAGGGACAGGGGAACCATGAGCAGTTCTTC
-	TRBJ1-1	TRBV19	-	CASSISGYTEAFF	TGTGCCAGTAGTATCTCAGGGTACACTGAAGCTTTCTTT
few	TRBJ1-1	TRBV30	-	CAWKWGGNTEAFF	TGTGCCTGGAAATGGGGGGGGAACACTGAAGCTTTCTTT
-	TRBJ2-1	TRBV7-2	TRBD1	CASSFDRAAYNEQFF	TGTGCCAGCAGCTTCGACAGGGCCGCCTACAATGAGCAGTTCTTC
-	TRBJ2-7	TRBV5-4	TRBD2	CASSFLAGASGNEQYF	TGTGCCAGCAGCTTTCTAGCGGGAGCAAGTGGAAACGAGCAGTACTTC
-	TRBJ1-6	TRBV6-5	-	CASKGNNSPLHF	TGTGCCAGCAAGGGGAATAATTCACCCCTCCACTTT
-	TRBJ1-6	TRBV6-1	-	CASSELTGTSPLHF	TGTGCCAGCAGTGAGTTGACAGGAACTTCACCCCTCCACTTT
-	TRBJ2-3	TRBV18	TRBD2	CASSPPGLVGGTDTQYF	TGTGCCAGCTCACCACCGGGACTAGTGGGGGGGACAGATACGCAGTATTTT
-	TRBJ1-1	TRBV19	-	CASSIAGASTEAFF	TGTGCCAGTAGTATTGCAGGGGCTAGCACTGAAGCTTTCTTT
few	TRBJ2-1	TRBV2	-	CASSGDWATVNEQFF	TGTGCCAGCAGTGGGGACTGGGCCACCGTCAATGAGCAGTTCTTC
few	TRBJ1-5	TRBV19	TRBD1	CASKDDRGANQPQHF	TGTGCCAGTAAAGATGACAGGGGAGCCAATCAGCCCCAGCATTTT
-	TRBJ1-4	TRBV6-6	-	CATLFGRELFF	TGTGCCACCCTCTTCGGTCGGGAACTGTTTTTT
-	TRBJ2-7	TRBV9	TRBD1	CASSPRQGTTYEQYF	TGTGCCAGCAGCCCCCGACAGGGGACCACCTACGAGCAGTACTTC
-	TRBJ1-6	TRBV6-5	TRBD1	CASSGVWTGASPLHF	TGTGCCAGCAGTGGCGTTTGGACAGGGGCTTCACCCCTCCACTTT
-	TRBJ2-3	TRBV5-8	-	CASSLDSASSTDTQYF	TGTGCCAGCAGCCTCGACAGCGCTTCTAGCACAGATACGCAGTATTTT
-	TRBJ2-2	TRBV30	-	CAWSVPLFGGGESGELFF	TGTGCCTGGAGTGTACCCCTATTTGGAGGGGGCGAGTCCGGGGAGCTGTTTTTT
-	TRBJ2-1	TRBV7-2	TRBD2	CASSWRTSGNNEQFF	TGTGCCAGCAGCTGGCGGACTAGCGGGAACAATGAGCAGTTCTTC
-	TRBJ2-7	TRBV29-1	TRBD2	CSVEEGSGGPYEQYF	TGCAGCGTTGAAGAGGGGAGCGGGGGCCCCTACGAGCAGTACTTC
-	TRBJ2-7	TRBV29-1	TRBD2	CSVEEGRTSGSEQYF	TGCAGCGTCGAGGAGGGCCGGACTAGCGGGAGCGAGCAGTACTTC
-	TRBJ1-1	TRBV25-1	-	CASGRGTEAFF	TGTGCCAGCGGAAGAGGCACTGAAGCTTTCTTT